These 15 T cell receptor beta chains were all obtained from the same sample, sequenced in a study of cytomegalovirus exposure and HLA in healthy donors. The study ran its PCR with 60 Vbeta and 13 Jbeta primers. Using immunoSEQ multiplex PCR, the repertoire was profiled, and TCRdb retains in-frame clones only, with some absent. The sample consists of 130,000 to 150,000 clones, approximately 84% of them appearing once. Sequenced sample: PBMCs. The receptors originated from a woman aged 60-70 years in good health and CMV-seropositive.

The V call is TRBV28, the J call TRBJ1-2, with 7 nucleotides matching TRBD1. CDR3 length: 13 residues. Trimming removed 5 bases from V and 2 bases from J; junction bases left unmatched: 2. Germline V gene data show CDR1 as MDHEN and CDR2 as SYDVKM. CDR3 in DNA: TGTGCCAGCAGTGCGGACAGGAACTATGGCTACACCTTC. As protein: CASSADRNYGYTF.

The gene calls are TRBV9 and TRBJ1-3; no firm D call. V was pared by 1 base and J by 0 bases, with 17 bases between. This CDR3 is 18 amino acids long. The V gene's germline CDR1 is SGDLS and CDR2 YYNGEE. CDR3 residues: CASSVFGYEGSSGNTIYF. CDR3 bases: TGTGCCAGCAGCGTATTCGGGTACGAGGGCTCCTCTGGAAACACCATATATTTT.

This rearrangement joins TRBV28 to TRBJ1-2; D is possibly TRBD1 (5 bases). Germline V gene sequence: CDR1 MDHEN, CDR2 SYDVKM. CDR3 length equals 11 residues. Trimming left V 6 bases short and J 6 bases short, with 8 bases between. The CDR3 nucleotides are TGTGCCAGCAGGGGGCTAGATGGCTACACCTTC. It translates to CASRGLDGYTF.

The chain links TRBV9 to TRBJ2-5, with 9 bases aligning to TRBD1. Per germline, CDR1 SGDLS and CDR2 YYNGEE. This CDR3 spans 15 amino acids. J gave up 5 bases and V 4 bases, and 9 bases lay outside the gene matches. Here the CDR3 reads CASSKRGQGGETQYF. CDR3 coding DNA: TGTGCCAGCAGCAAACGGGGACAGGGAGGCGAGACCCAGTACTTC.

Concerning this clone: A junction end diverges from the germline sequence, so it may reflect a read error. CDR3 DNA: TGTGCCGGCAGCCGGGGTAGCAATCAGCCCCAGCATTTT. This encodes CAGSRGSNQPQHF. This chain uses TRBV6-1 with TRBJ1-5, with no clear D. CDR3 length: 13 amino acids. CDR1 MNHNS and CDR2 SASEGT come from the germline V gene.

This clone was recorded only once. The gene calls are TRBV6-5 and TRBJ1-4, with TRBD1 as a possible D gene (6 bases). V lost 2 bases, J lost 0 bases, and 10 bases lay in between. CDR3 length: 16 amino acids. Germline V gene data show CDR1 as MNHEY and CDR2 as SVGAGI. The CDR3 DNA follows: TGTGCCAGCAGTTACGCGGGGGCAGCAACTAATGAAAAACTGTTTTTT. Amino acid sequence: CASSYAGAATNEKLFF.

This rearrangement joins TRBV7-2 to TRBJ1-5, with no clear D. This CDR3 is 15 amino acids long. CDR1 is SGHTA, CDR2 FQGNSA, per germline. Trimming removed 1 base at V and 6 bases at J, with 13 bases between. CDR3 nucleotides: TGTGCCAGCAGCTTAGATTGGGGAGTGGGTCAGCCCCAGCATTTT. Its protein product is CASSLDWGVGQPQHF.

The rearrangement joins TRBV13 to TRBJ2-5; TRBD2 matches at 7 bases. The CDR3 covers 15 residues. Trimming took 1 base from V and 4 from J; bases not matched to a gene: 6. Germline CDR1 reads PRHDT; CDR2 reads FYEKMQ (reference sequence). The CDR3 DNA reads as TGTGCCAGCAGCTTAGATGGCAGGGAGGGAGAGACCCAGTACTTC. It encodes CASSLDGREGETQYF.

This clone occurred a few times. V and J are TRBV11-2 and TRBJ2-7; D unclear. The germline CDR1 and CDR2 sequences are SGHAT and FQNNGV. The CDR3 consists of 12 residues. V gave up 4 bases and J gave up 4 bases, with 8 bases separating them. This CDR3 reads CASSSGSYEQYF. The CDR3 DNA reads as TGTGCCAGCAGCTCCGGGTCTTACGAGCAGTACTTC.

The V call is TRBV28, the J call TRBJ1-1, with TRBD1 matching 9 bases. The CDR3 has 16 residues. Germline V lookup: CDR1 MDHEN, CDR2 SYDVKM. Trimming at V came to 5 bases and at J to 2 bases, leaving 9 bases not matched to a gene. CDR3 DNA sequence: TGTGCCAGCAGTCCTTCTTGGGGACAGGGAAACACTGAAGCTTTCTTT. Translated: CASSPSWGQGNTEAFF.

This rearrangement joins TRBV4-3 to TRBJ2-7; TRBD2 aligns across 12 bases. Germline assignment: CDR1 LGHNA and CDR2 YSLEER. The CDR3 covers 17 residues. V was pared by 2 bases and J by 3 bases, with 8 bases of the junction left unmatched. The CDR3 DNA sequence: TGCGCCAGCAGCCAAAGTCGGCTAGCGGGAGGGTACTACGAGCAGTACTTC. Protein sequence: CASSQSRLAGGYYEQYF.

The V call is TRBV11-1, the J call TRBJ2-1; D uncertain. The V gene's germline CDR1 is SGHAT and CDR2 FQDESV (reference sequence). V was shortened by 5 bases and J by 5 bases, with 10 bases between the two germline ends. CDR3 length equals 13 residues. CDR3 in amino acids: CASSLNSNNEQFF. In DNA form, the CDR3 reads TGTGCCAGCAGCCTGAACAGCAACAATGAGCAGTTCTTC.

V gene TRBV7-2 combines with J gene TRBJ2-7; TRBD1 might be the D (5 bases). Trimming stripped 1 base from V and 0 bases from J, with 19 bases between. This CDR3 contains 18 residues. The germline gives CDR1 SGHTA, CDR2 FQGNSA. CDR3 residues: CASSLEGLSPSSSYEQYF. DNA of the CDR3: TGTGCCAGCAGCTTAGAGGGGCTAAGTCCATCTAGCTCCTACGAGCAGTACTTC.

The chain has TRBV4-3 and TRBJ2-7; D is unclear. Germline CDR1 and CDR2: LGHNA and YSLEER. Between the trimmed V and J ends, which lost 1 base and 0 bases, there was a span of 7 bases. CDR3 size: 14 residues. CDR3 region: CASSQVSNSYEQYF. As DNA, the CDR3 is TGCGCCAGCAGCCAAGTTAGTAACTCCTACGAGCAGTACTTC.

The chain uses TRBV7-9 and TRBJ2-3, with TRBD2 matching 10 bases. CDR3 length: 15 residues. Germline V gene sequence: CDR1 SEHNR, CDR2 FQNEAQ (reference sequence). V shed 5 bases and J 1 base; nucleotides not matched to a gene: 3. CDR3 coding DNA: TGTGCCAGCAGCCACACTAGCGGGGGCACAGATACGCAGTATTTT. Its translation: CASSHTSGGTDTQYF.